This T cell receptor (beta chain) was captured in a study of OX40 agonist ivuxolimab in advanced cancers. Looking at the study overall: While on treatment, patients had intravenous ivuxolimab at 0.01 to 10 mg/kg every 2 weeks. Findings and limits, study-wide: Antigens targeted by the expanded peripheral T cells were not determined.

The length of the CDR3 is 15 residues. Trimming took 4 bases from V and 6 from J; bases not matched to a gene: 8. Germline V gene lookup returns CDR1 MDHEN and CDR2 SYDVKM. To note about this clone: No antigen is known for it.

Sequenced by immunoSEQ multiplex PCR; TCRdb stores in-frame clones only, minus some. The sample holds 53,000 or so clones, 93% seen once. The V gene is TRBV28, the J gene TRBJ1-1, with TRBD1 matching 10 bases. This sequence was found in an adult with an advanced solid tumor such as melanoma, head and neck, liver or kidney cancer. Sequences were derived from CD4+ or CD8+ T cells sorted from blood, sampled in a trial of the OX40 agonist ivuxolimab. The CDR3 nucleotides read TGTGCCAGCAGTTACCCGGGACAGGGGCCTCCTGAAGCTTTCTTT. It specifies CASSYPGQGPPEAFF.